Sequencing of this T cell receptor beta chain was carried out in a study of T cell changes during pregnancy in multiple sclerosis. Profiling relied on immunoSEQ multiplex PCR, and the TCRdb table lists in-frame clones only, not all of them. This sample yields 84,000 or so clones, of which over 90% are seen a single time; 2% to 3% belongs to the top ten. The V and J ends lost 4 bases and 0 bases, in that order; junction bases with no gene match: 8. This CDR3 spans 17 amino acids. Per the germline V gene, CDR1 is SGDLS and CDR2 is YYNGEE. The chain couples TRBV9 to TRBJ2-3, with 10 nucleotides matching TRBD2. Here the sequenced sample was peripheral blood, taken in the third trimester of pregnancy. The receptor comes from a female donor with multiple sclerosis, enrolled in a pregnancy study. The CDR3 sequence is CASSLSGAGGSTDTQYF. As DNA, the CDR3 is TGTGCCAGCAGCCTATCTGGAGCGGGGGGGAGCACAGATACGCAGTATTTT.